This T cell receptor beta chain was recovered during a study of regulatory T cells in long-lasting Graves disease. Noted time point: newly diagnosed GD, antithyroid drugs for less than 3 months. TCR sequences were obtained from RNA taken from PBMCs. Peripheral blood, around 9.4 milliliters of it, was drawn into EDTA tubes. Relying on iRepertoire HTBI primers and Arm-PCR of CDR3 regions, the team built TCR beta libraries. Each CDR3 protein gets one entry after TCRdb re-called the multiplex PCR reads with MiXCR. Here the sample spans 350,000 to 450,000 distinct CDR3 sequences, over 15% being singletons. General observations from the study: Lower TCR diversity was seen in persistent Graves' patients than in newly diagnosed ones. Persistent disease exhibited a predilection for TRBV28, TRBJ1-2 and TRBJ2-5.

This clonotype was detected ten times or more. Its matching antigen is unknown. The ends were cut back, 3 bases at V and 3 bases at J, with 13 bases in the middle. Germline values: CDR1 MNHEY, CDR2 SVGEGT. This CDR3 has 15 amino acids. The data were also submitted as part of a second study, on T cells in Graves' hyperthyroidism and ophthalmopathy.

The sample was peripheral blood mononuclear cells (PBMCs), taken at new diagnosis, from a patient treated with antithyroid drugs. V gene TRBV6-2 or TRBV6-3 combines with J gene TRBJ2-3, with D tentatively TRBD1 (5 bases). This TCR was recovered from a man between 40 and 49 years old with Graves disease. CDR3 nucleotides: TGTGCCAGCAGTTATTCAGGGCACAATACAGATACGCAGTATTTT. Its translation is CASSYSGHNTDTQYF.